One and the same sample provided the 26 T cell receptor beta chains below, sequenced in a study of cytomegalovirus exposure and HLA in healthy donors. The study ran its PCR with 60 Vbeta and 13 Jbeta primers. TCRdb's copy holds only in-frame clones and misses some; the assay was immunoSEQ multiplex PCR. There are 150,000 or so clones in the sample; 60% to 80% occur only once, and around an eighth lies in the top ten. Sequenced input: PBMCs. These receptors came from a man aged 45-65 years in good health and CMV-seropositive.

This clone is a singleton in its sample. The DNA for the CDR3 is TGCGCCAGCAGCTTGACAGGGTGGGCTGAAGCTTTCTTT. It yields the protein CASSLTGWAEAFF. The rearrangement uses TRBV5-1 and TRBJ1-1, with TRBD1 as a possible D gene (6 bases). Trimming took 1 base from V and 6 from J, leaving 10 bases between them. This CDR3 contains 13 residues. Germline V CDR1 and CDR2: SGHRS, YFSETQ.

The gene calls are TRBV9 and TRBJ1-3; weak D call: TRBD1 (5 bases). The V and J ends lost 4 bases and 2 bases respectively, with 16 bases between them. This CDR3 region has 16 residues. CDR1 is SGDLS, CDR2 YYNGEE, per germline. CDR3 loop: CASSLTFRGAGNTIYF. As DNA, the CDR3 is TGTGCCAGCAGCTTGACCTTTCGGGGGGCTGGAAACACCATATATTTT.

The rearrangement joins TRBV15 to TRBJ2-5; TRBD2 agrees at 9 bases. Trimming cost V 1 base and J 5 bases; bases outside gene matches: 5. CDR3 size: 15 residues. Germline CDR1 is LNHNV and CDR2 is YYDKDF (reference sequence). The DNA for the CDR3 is TGTGCCACCAGCAGAGGCCTAGCGGGGCCCGAGACCCAGTACTTC. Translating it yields CATSRGLAGPETQYF.

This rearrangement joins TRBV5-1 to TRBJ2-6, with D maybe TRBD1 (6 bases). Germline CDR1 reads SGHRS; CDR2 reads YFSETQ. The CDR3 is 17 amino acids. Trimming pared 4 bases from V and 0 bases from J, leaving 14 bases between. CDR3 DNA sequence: TGCGCCAGCAGCCTACGACAGGAAAGCTCTGGGGCCAACGTCCTGACTTTC. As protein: CASSLRQESSGANVLTF. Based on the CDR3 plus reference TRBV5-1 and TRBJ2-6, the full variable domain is KAGVTQTPRYLIKTRGQQVTLSCSPISGHRSVSWYQQTPGQGLQFLFEYFSETQRNKGNFPGRFSGRQFSNSRSEMNVSTLELGDSALYLCASSLRQESSGANVLTFGAGSRLTVL.

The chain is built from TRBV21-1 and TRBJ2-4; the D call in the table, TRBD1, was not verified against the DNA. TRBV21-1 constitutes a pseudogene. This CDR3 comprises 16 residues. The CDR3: CASRIYNRGPKNIQYF. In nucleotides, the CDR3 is TGTGCCAGCAGGATATACAACAGGGGACCAAAAAACATTCAGTACTTC.

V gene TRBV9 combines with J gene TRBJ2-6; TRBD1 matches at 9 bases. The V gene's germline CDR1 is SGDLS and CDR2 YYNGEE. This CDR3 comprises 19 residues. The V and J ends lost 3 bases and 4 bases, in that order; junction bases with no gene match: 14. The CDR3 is CASSGEGTGRLSGANVLTF. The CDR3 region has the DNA TGTGCCAGCAGCGGAGAGGGGACAGGGCGTCTTTCCGGGGCCAACGTCCTGACTTTC. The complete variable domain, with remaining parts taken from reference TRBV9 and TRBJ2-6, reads DSGVTQTPKHLITATGQRVTLRCSPRSGDLSVYWYQQSLDQGLQFLIQYYNGEERAKGNILERFSAQQFPDLHSELNLSSLELGDSALYFCASSGEGTGRLSGANVLTFGAGSRLTVL.

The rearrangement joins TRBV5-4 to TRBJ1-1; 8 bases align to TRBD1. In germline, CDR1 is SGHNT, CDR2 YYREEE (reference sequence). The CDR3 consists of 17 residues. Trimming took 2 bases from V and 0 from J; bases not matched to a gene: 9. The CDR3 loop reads CASSLTDRGLMNTEAFF. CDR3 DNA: TGTGCCAGCAGCTTAACCGACAGGGGCCTCATGAACACTGAAGCTTTCTTT.

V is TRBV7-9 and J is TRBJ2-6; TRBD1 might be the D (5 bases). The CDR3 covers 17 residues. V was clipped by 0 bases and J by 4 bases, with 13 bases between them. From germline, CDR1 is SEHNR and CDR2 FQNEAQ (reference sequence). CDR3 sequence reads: CASSLALRAPGANVLTF. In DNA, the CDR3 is TGTGCCAGCAGCTTAGCGCTCAGGGCCCCAGGGGCCAACGTCCTGACTTTC.

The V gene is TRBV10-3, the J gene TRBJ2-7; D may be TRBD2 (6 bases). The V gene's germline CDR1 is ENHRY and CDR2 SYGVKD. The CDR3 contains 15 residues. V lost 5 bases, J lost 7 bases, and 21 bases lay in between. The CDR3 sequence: CAISSGTERLREQYV. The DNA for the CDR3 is TGTGCCATCAGTTCCGGGACTGAAAGGCTTCGGGAGCAGTACGTC.

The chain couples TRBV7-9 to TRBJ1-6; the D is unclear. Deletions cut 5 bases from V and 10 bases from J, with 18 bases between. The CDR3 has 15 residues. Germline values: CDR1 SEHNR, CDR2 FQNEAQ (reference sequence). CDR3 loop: CASSNQAGPQSPLHF. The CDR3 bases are TGTGCCAGCAGCAACCAAGCGGGTCCCCAATCACCCCTCCACTTT.

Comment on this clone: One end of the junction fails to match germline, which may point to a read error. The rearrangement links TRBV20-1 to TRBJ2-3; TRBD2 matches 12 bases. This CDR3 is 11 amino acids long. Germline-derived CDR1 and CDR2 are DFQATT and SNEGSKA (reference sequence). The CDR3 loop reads CSASGRVTQYF. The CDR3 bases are TGCAGCGCTAGCGGGAGGGTTACGCAGTATTTT.

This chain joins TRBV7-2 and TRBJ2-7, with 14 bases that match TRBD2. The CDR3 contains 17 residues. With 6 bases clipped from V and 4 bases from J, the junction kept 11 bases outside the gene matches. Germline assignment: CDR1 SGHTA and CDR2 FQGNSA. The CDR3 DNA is TGTGCCAGCAGTCATAACCCGGGACTAGCGGGGGAGTACGAGCAGTACTTC. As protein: CASSHNPGLAGEYEQYF.

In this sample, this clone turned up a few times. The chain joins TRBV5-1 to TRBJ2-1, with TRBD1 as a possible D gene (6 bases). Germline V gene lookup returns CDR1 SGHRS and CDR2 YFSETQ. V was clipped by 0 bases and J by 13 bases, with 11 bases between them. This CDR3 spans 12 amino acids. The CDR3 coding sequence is TGCGCCAGCAGCTTGGATCTCAGGGGTCAGTTCTTC. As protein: CASSLDLRGQFF.

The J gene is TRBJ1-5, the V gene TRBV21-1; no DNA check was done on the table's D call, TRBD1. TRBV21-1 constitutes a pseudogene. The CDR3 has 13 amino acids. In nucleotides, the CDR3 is TGTTCACTAGACAGGGCGGGCAATCAGCCCCAGCATTTT. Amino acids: CSLDRAGNQPQHF.

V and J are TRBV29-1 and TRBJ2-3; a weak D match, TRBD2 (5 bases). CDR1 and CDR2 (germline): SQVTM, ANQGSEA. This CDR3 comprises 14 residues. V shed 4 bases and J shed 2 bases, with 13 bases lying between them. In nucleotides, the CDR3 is TGCAGCGTTGGGACTTGGACGGACACAGATACGCAGTATTTT. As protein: CSVGTWTDTDTQYF.

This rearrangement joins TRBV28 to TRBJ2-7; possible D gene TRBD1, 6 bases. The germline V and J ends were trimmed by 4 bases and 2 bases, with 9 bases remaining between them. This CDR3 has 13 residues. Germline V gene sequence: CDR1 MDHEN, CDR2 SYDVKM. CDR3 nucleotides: TGTGCCAGCAGTTCCGACAGGACCTACGAGCAGTACTTC. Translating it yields CASSSDRTYEQYF.

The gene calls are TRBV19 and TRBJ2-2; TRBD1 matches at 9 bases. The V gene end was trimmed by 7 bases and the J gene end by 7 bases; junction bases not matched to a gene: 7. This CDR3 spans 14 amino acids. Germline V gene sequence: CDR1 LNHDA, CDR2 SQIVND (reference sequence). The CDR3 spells CASMGQGVFGELFF. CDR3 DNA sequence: TGTGCCAGTATGGGACAGGGAGTTTTCGGGGAGCTGTTTTTT.

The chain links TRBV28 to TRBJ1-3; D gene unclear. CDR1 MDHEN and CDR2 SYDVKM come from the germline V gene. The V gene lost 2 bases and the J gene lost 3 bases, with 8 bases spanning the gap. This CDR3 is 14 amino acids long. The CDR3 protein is CASSLTVYGNTIYF. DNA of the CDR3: TGTGCCAGCAGTTTAACGGTATATGGAAACACCATATATTTT.

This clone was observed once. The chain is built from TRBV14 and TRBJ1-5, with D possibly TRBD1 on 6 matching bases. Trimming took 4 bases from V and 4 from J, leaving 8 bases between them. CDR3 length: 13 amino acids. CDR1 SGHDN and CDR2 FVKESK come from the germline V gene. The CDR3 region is CASSLTGNQPQHF. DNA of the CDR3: TGTGCCAGCAGCCTGACAGGTAATCAGCCCCAGCATTTT.

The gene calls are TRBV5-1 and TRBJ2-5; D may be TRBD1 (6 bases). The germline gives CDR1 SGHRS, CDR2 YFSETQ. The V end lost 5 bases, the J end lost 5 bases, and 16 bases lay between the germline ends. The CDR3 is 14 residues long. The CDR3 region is CASRSQGQKETQYF. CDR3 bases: TGCGCCAGCAGATCTCAGGGGCAGAAGGAGACCCAGTACTTC.

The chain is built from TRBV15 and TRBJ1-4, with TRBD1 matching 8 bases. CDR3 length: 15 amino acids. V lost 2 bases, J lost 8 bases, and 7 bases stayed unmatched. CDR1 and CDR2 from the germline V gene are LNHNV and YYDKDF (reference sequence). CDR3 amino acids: CATSRQQGVQEKLFF. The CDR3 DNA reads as TGTGCCACCAGCAGACAACAGGGGGTTCAGGAAAAACTGTTTTTT.

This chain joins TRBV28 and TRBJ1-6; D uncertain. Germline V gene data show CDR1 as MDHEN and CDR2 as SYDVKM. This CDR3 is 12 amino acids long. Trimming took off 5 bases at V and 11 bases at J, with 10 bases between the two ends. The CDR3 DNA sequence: TGTGCCAGCAGTCTCCTCCTAACACCCCTCCACTTT. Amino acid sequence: CASSLLLTPLHF.

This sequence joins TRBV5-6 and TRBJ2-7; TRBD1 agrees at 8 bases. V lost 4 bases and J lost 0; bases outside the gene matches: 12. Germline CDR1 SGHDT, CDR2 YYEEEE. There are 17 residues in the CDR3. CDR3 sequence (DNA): TGTGCCAGCAGCACCCTTGGACAGGGATCCAGCTCCTACGAGCAGTACTTC. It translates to CASSTLGQGSSSYEQYF.

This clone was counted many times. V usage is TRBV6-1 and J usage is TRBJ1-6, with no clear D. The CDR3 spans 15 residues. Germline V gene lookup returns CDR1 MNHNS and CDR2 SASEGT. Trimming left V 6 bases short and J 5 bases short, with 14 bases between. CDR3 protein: CASSQEVGDNSPLHF. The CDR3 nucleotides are TGTGCCAGCAGCCAAGAAGTAGGAGATAATTCACCCCTCCACTTT.

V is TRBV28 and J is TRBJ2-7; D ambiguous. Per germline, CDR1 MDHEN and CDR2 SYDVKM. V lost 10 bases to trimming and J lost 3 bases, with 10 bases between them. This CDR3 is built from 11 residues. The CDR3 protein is CAIRSDYEQYF. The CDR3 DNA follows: TGTGCCATACGGTCCGACTACGAGCAGTACTTC. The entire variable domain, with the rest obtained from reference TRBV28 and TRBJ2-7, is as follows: DVKVTQSSRYLVKRTGEKVFLECVQDMDHENMFWYRQDPGLGLRLIYFSYDVKMKEKGDIPEGYSVSREKKERFSLILESASTNQTSMYLCAIRSDYEQYFGPGTRLTVT.

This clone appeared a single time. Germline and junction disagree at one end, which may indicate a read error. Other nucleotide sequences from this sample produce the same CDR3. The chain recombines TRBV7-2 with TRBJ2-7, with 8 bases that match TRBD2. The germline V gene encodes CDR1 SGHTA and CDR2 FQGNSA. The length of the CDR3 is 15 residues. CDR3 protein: CASSSPSAGVAEQYF. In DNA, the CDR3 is TGTGCCAGCAGCTCCCCCTCAGCGGGGGTTGCCGAGCAGTATTTC.